This TCR beta chain was retrieved from a study of T cell responses to AZD1222 COVID-19 vaccine. Sequencing used immunoSEQ multiplex PCR; TCRdb keeps in-frame clones, though not all of them. Among tens of thousands of clones listed, 80% were seen once. Only one count was recorded for this clone. At one boundary the junction diverges from the germline segment, which might be a read error. The CDR3 spans 12 residues. Looked up from germline, CDR1 is MNHNS and CDR2 is SASEGT. The sequences come from peripheral blood, collected on day 0 of AZD1222 vaccination. This sequence was found in an adult in good health. The chain recombines TRBV6-1 with TRBJ1-2; D gene unclear. The CDR3 coding sequence is TGTGCCAGCAGTGAACTTCTACTTAGTTCGGCCTTC. It specifies CASSELLLSSAF.